This is a list of T cell receptor beta chains from one sample in a study of control samples from healthy donors and cancer patients. Only in-frame clones appear in the TCRdb table, and some are missing; sequencing was by immunoSEQ multiplex PCR. The sample shows approximately 86,000 clones, 85% to 95% of them seen only once. The sequenced sample was blood. Receptor source: a woman aged 25 to 45 in good health. Each CDR3 is given with its conserved first and last residue. A D gene is named only where the DNA matches it firmly. Not every row has a clone size; where given, it reads once, few, many or a size class.

NA	NA	TRBV28	TRBJ2-4	TGTGCCACAGGACAGCAAAACATTCAGTACTTC	CATGQQNIQYF
NA	NA	TRBV5-1	TRBJ1-2	TGCGCCAGCACCTTGGACAGTTTTAACTATGGCTACACCTTC	CASTLDSFNYGYTF
NA	NA	TRBV27	TRBJ2-7	TGTGCCAGCAGTCCCGAGGGGGAGGGGGAATACGAGCAGTACTTC	CASSPEGEGEYEQYF
NA	NA	TRBV6-5	TRBJ1-2	TGTGCCAGCAGTTACTCAAGGTACTATGGCTACACCTTC	CASSYSRYYGYTF
NA	NA	TRBV15	TRBJ1-5	TGTGCCACCAGCAGAGGTCTTCAGGGTCAGCCCCAGCATTTT	CATSRGLQGQPQHF
NA	TRBD2	TRBV2	TRBJ2-1	TGTGCCAGCACATCCGGGACTAGCGCATACAATGAGCAGTTCTTC	CASTSGTSAYNEQFF
NA	TRBD1	TRBV5-1	TRBJ1-2	TGCGCCAGCAGCCCGGGACAGATCTATGGCTACACCTTC	CASSPGQIYGYTF
NA	NA	TRBV3-1/TRBV3-2	TRBJ1-3	TGTGCCAGCAGCCAAATGCTGGGCGCAGGAAACACCATATATTTT	CASSQMLGAGNTIYF
NA	TRBD1	TRBV19	TRBJ1-5	TGTGCCAGTAGTACCCGCAGGGACAGATCCAATCAGCCCCAGCATTTT	CASSTRRDRSNQPQHF
once	TRBD2	TRBV3-1/TRBV3-2	TRBJ2-2	TGTGCCAGCAGGCGGGAGTCCGGGGAGCTGTTTTTT	CASRRESGELFF
NA	NA	TRBV6-5	TRBJ2-1	TGTGCCAGCAGTTACCTAGGCGGGGCGAATTACAATGAGCAGTTCTTC	CASSYLGGANYNEQFF
NA	NA	TRBV9	TRBJ2-7	TGTGCCAGCAGCCCACGGACATCACACGAGCAGTACTTC	CASSPRTSHEQYF
NA	NA	TRBV7-9	TRBJ1-1	TGTGCCAGCAGCTGGTTGACGGGGAACACTGAAGCTTTCTTT	CASSWLTGNTEAFF
NA	TRBD1	TRBV18	TRBJ1-5	TGTGCCAGCTCAACCGTCGGGACAGGGGGACAGCCCCAGCATTTT	CASSTVGTGGQPQHF
NA	NA	TRBV28	TRBJ1-2	TGTGCCAGCAGTTCGGGGACTCAGCACTATGGCTACACCTTC	CASSSGTQHYGYTF
NA	TRBD1	TRBV14	TRBJ1-2	TGTGCCAGCAGCCAAGCCGGGACAGGGGCGCCATATGGCTACACCTTC	CASSQAGTGAPYGYTF
NA	NA	TRBV9	TRBJ1-3	TGTGCCAGCAGCGTAGATGTGGGGGACTCTGGAAACACCATATATTTT	CASSVDVGDSGNTIYF
NA	NA	TRBV18	TRBJ1-1	TGTGCCAGCTCACCGGGGGGTCAGACTGGACCCATGAACACTGAAGCTTTCTTT	CASSPGGQTGPMNTEAFF
NA	NA	TRBV6-1	TRBJ2-7	TGTGCCAGCAGGCCCCTGCTCCCAGGGGCCTACGAGCAGTACTTC	CASRPLLPGAYEQYF
NA	NA	TRBV12-3/TRBV12-4	TRBJ1-1	TGTGCCAGCAGTCTCGGGAACACTGAAGCTTTCTTT	CASSLGNTEAFF
NA	TRBD2	TRBV9	TRBJ2-5	TGTGCCAGCAGCCCCGAGACTAGCGGGGCTCAAGAGACCCAGTACTTC	CASSPETSGAQETQYF
NA	NA	TRBV28	TRBJ2-5	TGTGCCAGCAGTCCCCGGACAAGCGACATTGAGTCCCAGTACTTC	CASSPRTSDIESQYF
NA	NA	TRBV15	TRBJ1-6	TGTGCCACCAGCAGAGATCACGGGAGCTCCTATAATTCACCCCTCCACTTT	CATSRDHGSSYNSPLHF
NA	NA	TRBV19	TRBJ2-5	TGTGCCAGTAGTTGGGGACTGCAAGAGACCCAGTACTTC	CASSWGLQETQYF
NA	NA	TRBV6-5	TRBJ1-1	TGTGCCAGCAACCCTCCGGGACAAAGGAACACTGAAGCTTTCTTT	CASNPPGQRNTEAFF
few	TRBD1	TRBV6-4	TRBJ2-7	TGTGCCAGCCAAAGGGACCGGGACAGCTTCCACGAGCAGTACTTC	CASQRDRDSFHEQYF
NA	TRBD2	TRBV6-5	TRBJ2-1	TGTGCCAGCAGGGTAGCGGGAAGCTATGAGCAGTTCTTC	CASRVAGSYEQFF
NA	NA	TRBV6-5	TRBJ1-1	TGTGCCAGCATTCAGGATCACCTGACCACTGAAGCTTTCTTT	CASIQDHLTTEAFF
few	NA	TRBV29-1	TRBJ1-1	TGCAGCGTTGAGAACGGGATGAACACTGAAGCTTTCTTT	CSVENGMNTEAFF
NA	NA	TRBV30	TRBJ1-2	TGTGCCTTCGCCCTGAGAACTAACTTTGGCTACACCTTC	CAFALRTNFGYTF
NA	TRBD1	TRBV2	TRBJ1-1	TGTGCCAGCAGTTTCGAGGGACAGGGGGCGCTCACTGAAGCTTTCTTT	CASSFEGQGALTEAFF
NA	NA	TRBV24-1	TRBJ2-1	TGTGCCACCAGTGTGTCCTACAATGAGCAGTTCTTC	CATSVSYNEQFF
NA	NA	TRBV28	TRBJ2-5	TGTGCCAGCAGTTCGGCGCTGCGGGAGACCCAGTACTTC	CASSSALRETQYF
NA	NA	TRBV3-1/TRBV3-2	TRBJ1-1	TGTGCCAGCAGCCATGGGGGCGACACTGAAGCTTTCTTT	CASSHGGDTEAFF
NA	NA	TRBV18	TRBJ1-1	TGTGCCAGCTCACCACCGAGGGAGGGATCGAACACTGAAGCTTTCTTT	CASSPPREGSNTEAFF